Listed below are T cell receptor beta chains from one sample, sequenced in a study of T cell repertoires in cytomegalovirus infection. These receptors lack a known antigen. TCRdb passed the reads through MiXCR, listing each CDR3 protein once. The table records around 770,000 distinct CDR3 sequences, under 35% of them present only once. Sequencing used cultured CD8+ T cells from PBMCs, obtained from culture after CMV antigen stimulation. These receptors all come from a human donor in good health (CMV status not recorded). Some clones in this sample may be carry-over from other donors' samples. Both conserved end residues are part of each CDR3. D genes are given only for firm matches. The size entry is marked missing in some rows and otherwise reads once, few, many or a size class.

TRBJ2-1 | TRBV4-3 | TRBD2 | few | TGCGCCAGCAGCCATGTTAGCGGGGATTACAATGAGCAGTTCTTC | CASSHVSGDYNEQFF
TRBJ2-1 | TRBV27 | . | . | TGTGCCAGCAGTTTAAATAGCGGCTACAATGAGCAGTTCTTC | CASSLNSGYNEQFF
TRBJ1-2 | TRBV19 | . | . | TGTGCCAGTACTAGAAAAGGGGCATACACCTTC | CASTRKGAYTF
TRBJ1-1 | TRBV7-6 | . | many | TGTGCCAGCAGCTCCCTTGGGAACACTGAAGCTTTCTTT | CASSSLGNTEAFF
TRBJ1-2 | TRBV12-3/TRBV12-4 | . | . | TGTGCCAGCAGCCCCCGGGACACTAACTATGGCTACACCTTC | CASSPRDTNYGYTF
TRBJ2-2 | TRBV11-2 | . | few | TGTGCCAGCAGCGCCCCCCGGGCCGGGGAGCTGTTTTTT | CASSAPRAGELFF
TRBJ2-1 | TRBV7-3 | TRBD1 | once | TGTGCCAGCAACCGACAGGGGTTCACCTACAATGAGCAGTTCTTC | CASNRQGFTYNEQFF
TRBJ1-5 | TRBV7-3 | . | . | TGTGCCAGCAGCCAGGAGGTGGGGTGGTCCCATCAGCCCCAGCATTTT | CASSQEVGWSHQPQHF
TRBJ2-1 | TRBV3-1 | . | . | TGTGCCAGCAGCCAAGATAGAGGAGGGGGTGAGGGGTCCTCCTACAATGAGCAGTTCTTC | CASSQDRGGGEGSSYNEQFF
TRBJ2-3 | TRBV4-2 | . | few | TGCGCCAGCAGCCAAGATACGGGGCGCGGCACAGATACGCAGTATTTT | CASSQDTGRGTDTQYF
TRBJ2-2 | TRBV6-5 | TRBD2 | . | TGTGCCAGCAGACTCGACTCAAGCGGGGCCGGGGAGCTGTTTTTT | CASRLDSSGAGELFF
TRBJ2-3 | TRBV11-3 | . | few | TGTGCCAGCAGCTTACACCCTCCCGGACAAGGATATAACACAGATACGCAGTATTTT | CASSLHPPGQGYNTDTQYF
TRBJ2-5 | TRBV18 | . | . | TGTGCCAGCTCACTCTACAGAAAACAAGAGACCCAGTACTTC | CASSLYRKQETQYF
TRBJ2-2 | TRBV7-6 | . | many | TGTGCCAGCAGCTTAGCGATTGTGGGCGACATTTCGAACACCGGGGAGCTGTTTTTT | CASSLAIVGDISNTGELFF
TRBJ1-2 | TRBV7-9 | TRBD1 | . | TGTGCCAGCAGCTTAGTGAGACAGGGAGACTATGGCTACACCTTC | CASSLVRQGDYGYTF
TRBJ1-2 | TRBV29-1 | TRBD1 | . | TGCAGCGTCCCCCAACAGGGGTATGGAGGCTACACCTTC | CSVPQQGYGGYTF
TRBJ2-2 | TRBV27 | . | many | TGTGCCAGCAGTTCGGGACGGAAAAACACCGGGGAGCTGTTTTTT | CASSSGRKNTGELFF
TRBJ1-5 | TRBV19 | . | few | TGTGCCAGTAGGCCGAGGGGCAGAGTCAATCAGCCCCAGCATTTT | CASRPRGRVNQPQHF
TRBJ2-5 | TRBV7-9 | . | few | TGTGCCAGCACCGTTAGAGTTAGGGCAGGGTCGTACCAAGAGACCCAGTACTTC | CASTVRVRAGSYQETQYF
TRBJ1-5 | TRBV27 | . | . | TGTGCCAGCAGACCCAGCCAGTTGGGGCAGCCCCAGCATTTT | CASRPSQLGQPQHF
TRBJ2-7 | TRBV27 | TRBD2 | . | TGTGCCAGCAGCCAAACAGCGGGGGACTACGAGCAGTACTTC | CASSQTAGDYEQYF
TRBJ1-3 | TRBV18 | . | few | TGTGCCAGCTCACCAGGGAAGGGAAGTGGAAACACCATATATTTT | CASSPGKGSGNTIYF
TRBJ2-7 | TRBV15 | TRBD2 | . | TGTGCCACCAGCAGAGATTCCGGACTAGCGAGTGAGCAGTACTTC | CATSRDSGLASEQYF
TRBJ1-5 | TRBV14 | . | . | TGTGCCAGAACCCGGGACAATAGCAATCAGCCCCAGCATTTT | CARTRDNSNQPQHF
TRBJ1-4 | TRBV11-2 | . | . | TGTGCCAGCAGCTTCGGGGGGCAGGAAACTAATGAAAAACTGTTTTTT | CASSFGGQETNEKLFF
TRBJ2-5 | TRBV4-1 | TRBD1 | few | TGCGCCAGCAGCCAAGATGAAGGGGGCGTACGAGAGACCCAGTACTTC | CASSQDEGGVRETQYF
TRBJ2-7 | TRBV19 | TRBD1 | few | TGTGCCAGTAGTAAACTCCCGGGACAGGGGGCCTACGAGCAGTACTTC | CASSKLPGQGAYEQYF
TRBJ2-5 | TRBV27 | TRBD2 | few | TGTGCCAGCAGTTTTTTATCGGCTAGCGGATTACAAGAGACCCAGTACTTC | CASSFLSASGLQETQYF
TRBJ2-1 | TRBV12-3/TRBV12-4 | TRBD2 | few | TGTGCCAGCAGTTTTCGGGACCCCAGCGGGGGTCTCAATGAGCAGTTCTTC | CASSFRDPSGGLNEQFF
TRBJ1-4 | TRBV7-2 | TRBD1 | few | TGTGCCAGCAGCTTAAGGGACAGGGCCTCGGAAAAACTGTTTTTT | CASSLRDRASEKLFF
TRBJ1-2 | TRBV7-3 | . | few | TGTGCCAGCAGCTTAGGGCCGTGGGGCTACACCTTC | CASSLGPWGYTF
TRBJ1-2 | TRBV7-2 | . | many | TGTGCCAGCAGCTCTAATGACCTCACCTATTATGGCTACACCTTC | CASSSNDLTYYGYTF
TRBJ1-2 | TRBV3-1 | . | many | TGTGCCAGCAGCCAAGGGGTACAGGGCTACTATGGCTACACCTTC | CASSQGVQGYYGYTF
TRBJ2-5 | TRBV15 | . | . | TGTGCCACCAGCAGAGAAGAGCAGGAGACCCAGTACTTC | CATSREEQETQYF
TRBJ1-2 | TRBV7-9 | . | few | TGTGCCAGCAGCTTAAGCCCGGGGAAAGATGGCTACACCTTC | CASSLSPGKDGYTF
TRBJ1-5 | TRBV24-1 | TRBD1 | . | TGTGCCACCAGTGACAGTACAGGGGGCAATCAGCCCCAGCATTTT | CATSDSTGGNQPQHF
TRBJ2-3 | TRBV27 | TRBD1 | few | TGTGCCAGCAGCCGAAGGACAGGGGATACAGATACGCAGTATTTT | CASSRRTGDTDTQYF
TRBJ2-1 | TRBV12-3/TRBV12-4 | . | . | TGTGCCAGCAGTTCGGTTGGACAGTACAATGAGCAGTTCTTC | CASSSVGQYNEQFF
TRBJ2-1 | TRBV7-9 | TRBD2 | few | TGTGCCAGCAGCTTCACTCGGGGGGATAATGAGCAGTTCTTC | CASSFTRGDNEQFF
TRBJ2-2 | TRBV7-2 | TRBD2 | many | TGTGCCAGCAGCCCTGGCGGGCTAGCGGGAGGCGGGGAGCTGTTTTTT | CASSPGGLAGGGELFF
TRBJ2-1 | TRBV27 | TRBD2 | . | TGTGCCAGCAGTTTGACTAGCGGGGGTTTCTCCTACAATGAGCAGTTCTTC | CASSLTSGGFSYNEQFF
TRBJ2-1 | TRBV11-3 | TRBD2 | . | TGTGCCAGCAGCTTAGATAGCGGGGGGGTATACAATGAGCAGTTCTTC | CASSLDSGGVYNEQFF
TRBJ2-5 | TRBV6-1 | TRBD1 | . | TGTGCCAGCCGGATCGACAGGGGAAGGGAAGAGACCCAGTACTTC | CASRIDRGREETQYF
TRBJ2-3 | TRBV7-2 | . | many | TGTGCCAGCAGCTTACGATCGCGAGGGGCGGGATTATCTAGCACAGATACGCAGTATTTT | CASSLRSRGAGLSSTDTQYF
TRBJ2-4 | TRBV28 | TRBD2 | . | TGTGCCAGCAGCCCCGGACTAGCTGGGGGAAACATTCAGTACTTC | CASSPGLAGGNIQYF
TRBJ2-3 | TRBV4-1 | TRBD2 | many | TGCGCCAGCAGCCCACTAGCGGGGGGGCCGGATACGCAGTATTTT | CASSPLAGGPDTQYF
TRBJ1-1 | TRBV6-5 | TRBD1 | few | TGTGCCAGCAGTTTCGGACAGGGAGTTTTCACTGAAGCTTTCTTT | CASSFGQGVFTEAFF
TRBJ1-2 | TRBV7-6 | . | . | TGTGCCAGCGGGGGGGCTAATGGCTACACCTTC | CASGGANGYTF
TRBJ2-3 | TRBV10-2 | TRBD2 | . | TGCGCCAGCAGTGAAGGAAGCGGGGGGTCCACAGATACGCAGTATTTT | CASSEGSGGSTDTQYF
TRBJ1-4 | TRBV28 | . | few | TGTGCCAGCAGTTTTGGGGAGGACAGTCCGCGAGGTGAAAAACTGTTTTTT | CASSFGEDSPRGEKLFF
TRBJ2-1 | TRBV24-1 | TRBD2 | . | TGTGCCACCAGCCCGGGACTAGCGGGGGAGGGGGCCTACAATGAGCAGTTCTTC | CATSPGLAGEGAYNEQFF
TRBJ1-4 | TRBV2 | TRBD1 | . | TGTGCCAGCAGTGAGGGGACAGCCCTAAATGAAAAACTGTTTTTT | CASSEGTALNEKLFF
TRBJ2-5 | TRBV7-9 | . | . | TGTGCCAGCAGCTTAGGGGGGGACAGACAAGAGACCCAGTACTTC | CASSLGGDRQETQYF
TRBJ2-2 | TRBV7-6 | . | few | TGTGCCAGCAGCTCGCCCCAGGGTAGGACCGGGGAGCTGTTTTTT | CASSSPQGRTGELFF
TRBJ2-6 | TRBV11-3 | . | . | TGTGCCAGCAGCCCCCGGTTCTCTGGGGCCAACGTCCTGACTTTC | CASSPRFSGANVLTF
TRBJ2-4 | TRBV24-1 | . | few | TGTGCCACCAGTGATGGACGGGGAAACATTCAGTACTTC | CATSDGRGNIQYF
TRBJ1-1 | TRBV7-3 | TRBD1 | . | TGTGCCAGCAGCTTAACCGGGACAGGGTTGCTTAACACTGAAGCTTTCTTT | CASSLTGTGLLNTEAFF
TRBJ1-1 | TRBV7-3 | . | few | TGTGCCAGCAGCCCGCAGGGACCGGCCACTGAAGCTTTCTTT | CASSPQGPATEAFF
TRBJ1-1 | TRBV7-2 | . | . | TGTGCCAGCAGCTTATTTGGGGGTATTGGAGCTTTCTTT | CASSLFGGIGAFF